Each of the 2 T cell receptor beta chains below was sequenced from the same sample in a study of CD8 T cells in ankylosing spondylitis. Their antigens are not known. General study points: The study identified a TCR beta motif of about eight highly homologous variants that appeared characteristic of ankylosing spondylitis blood.

A single record per CDR3 protein comes from TCRdb applying MiXCR to the 5' RACE reads. There are roughly 670,000 distinct CDR3 sequences in the sample; around 20% occur only once, and roughly a fifth lies in the top ten. The sequenced sample consisted of blood, either unsorted or a sorted T cell fraction (not recorded which). The receptor set was obtained from a male donor with ankylosing spondylitis.

This clonotype was recorded many times. CDR3 sequence reads: CASSMTRTGELFF. The CDR3 region has the DNA TGTGCCAGCAGTATGACACGCACCGGGGAGCTGTTTTTT. The rearrangement links TRBV12-3 or TRBV12-4 to TRBJ2-2; D is undetermined. Deletions cut 5 bases from V and 4 bases from J, with 8 bases between. CDR3 length: 13 residues.

The chain combines TRBV6-2 or TRBV6-3 with TRBJ2-1; D is possibly TRBD1 (6 bases). The germline V gene has CDR1 MNHEY and CDR2 SVGEGT. The CDR3 extends over 13 amino acids. With 2 bases removed from V and 7 bases from J, the gap between germline ends came to 9 bases. The CDR3 spells CASSYPGANEQFF. The CDR3 DNA sequence: TGTGCCAGCAGTTACCCAGGGGCAAATGAGCAGTTCTTC.